The 25 T cell receptor beta chains in this list originate from one sample, sequenced in a study of beta chain features in type 1 diabetes. TCRB transcripts that were expressed got sequenced, as all of the isolated RNA had been reverse transcribed. The data were produced by immunoSEQ multiplex PCR, yet TCRdb's version contains in-frame clones alone and is incomplete. Of about 150,000 clones detected, over 7.5% appear once; the ten largest clones hold 0.55% to 0.75%. The sample was central memory CD4+ T cells from blood. These receptors were obtained from a man aged 18 to 29 in good health.

This clone was counted a few times. The chain carries TRBV7-8 and TRBJ2-7, with TRBD2 matching over 8 bases. Germline CDR1 SGHVS, CDR2 FQNEAQ. With V trimmed by 1 base and J by 4 bases, 3 bases remained unmatched. CDR3 length equals 14 residues. The chain's CDR3 is CASSLGGRWYEQYF. CDR3 bases: TGTGCCAGCAGCTTAGGCGGGAGGTGGTACGAGCAGTACTTC.

This clone was counted a few times. The J gene is TRBJ2-7, the V gene TRBV5-4, with 8 bases that match TRBD2. Trimming cost V 0 bases and J 3 bases; bases outside gene matches: 5. The V gene's germline CDR1 is SGHNT and CDR2 YYREEE (reference sequence). This CDR3 contains 15 residues. The CDR3 DNA is TGTGCCAGCAGCTTGGCTTTTAGCGGGGACTACGAGCAGTACTTC. Its protein is CASSLAFSGDYEQYF. Full variable domain (remainder filled in from reference TRBV5-4 and TRBJ2-7): ETGVTQSPTHLIKTRGQQVTLRCSSQSGHNTVSWYQQALGQGPQFIFQYYREEENGRGNFPPRFSGLQFPNYSSELNVNALELDDSALYLCASSLAFSGDYEQYFGPGTRLTVT.

V gene TRBV30 combines with J gene TRBJ1-5, with 9 bases that match TRBD1. The CDR3 is made up of 17 amino acids. Germline loops: CDR1 GTSNPN, CDR2 SVGIG (reference sequence). Unmatched junction bases numbered 16, after V lost 3 bases and J lost 7 bases. Here the CDR3 DNA reads TGTGCCTGGAGCGGTAGCGCCGGGACAGGGCGAGGACAGCCCCAGCATTTT. Translated: CAWSGSAGTGRGQPQHF.

The table lists this clone with a few counts. The chain joins TRBV6-5 to TRBJ2-7; tentative D call: TRBD1 (5 bases). The CDR3 loop spans 14 amino acids. CDR1 and CDR2 from the germline V gene are MNHEY and SVGAGI. V was shortened by 7 bases and J by 2 bases, with 15 bases between the two germline ends. For the CDR3, the DNA is TGTGCCAGCACCCCAGGGCAAGTCCCCTACGAGCAGTACTTC. This gives the protein CASTPGQVPYEQYF.

The gene calls are TRBV28 and TRBJ1-2; no definite D call. Trimming stripped 7 bases from V and 5 bases from J, with 11 bases between. The CDR3 is 12 residues long. Germline V gene lookup returns CDR1 MDHEN and CDR2 SYDVKM. CDR3 coding DNA: TGTGCCAGCATTCGGGATGGATATGGCTACACCTTC. Protein sequence: CASIRDGYGYTF.

The V and J genes are TRBV9 and TRBJ1-2; 7 nucleotides match TRBD1. The germline V gene encodes CDR1 SGDLS and CDR2 YYNGEE. This CDR3 contains 14 residues. Losses at the gene ends were 2 bases for V and 8 bases for J; bases not matched to a gene: 9. CDR3 DNA: TGTGCCAGCAGCGTTTATGGGACAGCGAGCGGCTACACCTTC. Residues: CASSVYGTASGYTF.

As to this clone: A read error may account for a junction end that differs from germline. The chain employs TRBV20-1 and TRBJ1-2; D gene ambiguous. This CDR3 has 10 amino acids. Germline V CDR1 and CDR2: DFQATT, SNEGSKA (reference sequence). CDR3 amino acids: CSAGDLGYTF. CDR3 coding DNA: TGCAGTGCTGGAGATCTAGGCTACACCTTC.

The chain carries TRBV11-2 and TRBJ2-1; TRBD2 matches at 13 bases. Trimming cost V 6 bases and J 4 bases; bases outside gene matches: 9. This CDR3 comprises 17 residues. Germline-derived CDR1 and CDR2 are SGHAT and FQNNGV. The CDR3, as DNA: TGTGCCAGCAGGACAGGACTAGCGGGAGTCACATACAATGAGCAGTTCTTC. This translates into CASRTGLAGVTYNEQFF.

This clone has more than one count but fewer than ten. This sequence joins TRBV7-2 and TRBJ2-3, with 9 positions matching TRBD1. The CDR3 is 14 amino acids. The V and J ends lost 5 bases and 5 bases, in that order; junction bases with no gene match: 5. From germline, CDR1 is SGHTA and CDR2 FQGNSA. CDR3 sequence (DNA): TGTGCCAGCAGCCTCAGGACAGGGGAAGATACGCAGTATTTT. It is translated as CASSLRTGEDTQYF.

The chain is built from TRBV9 and TRBJ1-3; tentative D call: TRBD1 (6 bases). The germline CDR1 and CDR2 sequences are SGDLS and YYNGEE. V lost 0 bases, J lost 3 bases, and 13 bases lay in between. The length of the CDR3 is 16 residues. In DNA form, the CDR3 reads TGTGCCAGCAGCGTAGAATCGACAGGCTATGGAAACACCATATATTTT. It specifies CASSVESTGYGNTIYF.

This clone has a handful of counts. This chain links TRBV2 with TRBJ1-5, with 7 positions matching TRBD1. Trimming at V came to 5 bases and at J to 2 bases, leaving 18 bases not matched to a gene. Germline assignment: CDR1 SNHLY and CDR2 FYNNEI. This CDR3 is 19 amino acids long. For the CDR3, the DNA is TGTGCCAGCAGTTTAGTAACAGGGGTCTCAAGAGCGGGCAATCAGCCCCAGCATTTT. It codes for CASSLVTGVSRAGNQPQHF.

This rearrangement joins TRBV5-4 to TRBJ2-1; 8 bases agree with TRBD2. Germline V gene lookup returns CDR1 SGHNT and CDR2 YYREEE (reference sequence). The CDR3 loop spans 15 amino acids. V gave up 2 bases and J gave up 4 bases; unmatched junction bases: 5. CDR3 DNA sequence: TGTGCCAGCAGCTTCGATAGCGGGAAATACAATGAGCAGTTCTTC. Translated: CASSFDSGKYNEQFF.

The V and J genes are TRBV6-5 and TRBJ2-3; no definite D call. From germline, CDR1 is MNHEY and CDR2 SVGAGI. The CDR3 is 13 amino acids. Trimming took off 0 bases at V and 3 bases at J, with 4 bases between the two ends. The CDR3 DNA follows: TGTGCCAGCAGTTACTCGTATACAGATACGCAGTATTTT. It yields the protein CASSYSYTDTQYF.

Comments on this clone: This may be a read error: a much more frequent sequence differs by one nucleotide. V and J are TRBV7-3 and TRBJ1-1; D gene unclear. The CDR3 extends over 13 amino acids. Trimming pared 5 bases from V and 1 base from J, leaving 8 bases between. The germline CDR1 and CDR2 sequences are SGHTA and FQGTGA. The CDR3 DNA is TGTGCCAGCAGCCAACACGAGAACACTGAAGCTTTCTTT. Amino acid sequence: CASSQHENTEAFF.

This clone occurred a few times. The chain uses TRBV5-1 and TRBJ2-7, with 8 bases fitting TRBD2. CDR3 size: 15 residues. The ends lost 4 bases at V and 7 bases at J; junction bases unmatched: 13. The germline V gene encodes CDR1 SGHRS and CDR2 YFSETQ. The CDR3 reads CASSLRGTRGWEQYF. The CDR3 DNA reads TGCGCCAGCAGCCTGCGTGGGACTAGGGGATGGGAGCAGTACTTC.

This clone was picked up many times. The rearrangement joins TRBV30 to TRBJ1-5, with D uncertain. The germline V and J ends were trimmed by 6 bases and 7 bases, with 10 bases remaining between them. The CDR3 contains 11 residues. In germline, CDR1 is GTSNPN, CDR2 SVGIG (reference sequence). CDR3 amino acids: CACGPRQPQHF. The DNA of the CDR3 is TGTGCCTGCGGTCCTCGGCAGCCCCAGCATTTT.

The sample holds a few counts of this clone. This rearrangement joins TRBV5-5 to TRBJ2-1, with TRBD1 identical over 8 bases. The CDR3 is made up of 16 amino acids. The ends lost 6 bases at V and 7 bases at J; junction bases unmatched: 15. The V gene's germline CDR1 is SGHKS and CDR2 YYEKEE (reference sequence). CDR3 nucleotide sequence: TGTGCCAGCACCCCGATTATTGGGACAGGTTATAATGAGCAGTTCTTC. Its protein product is CASTPIIGTGYNEQFF.

This clone was observed many times. This chain links TRBV29-1 with TRBJ2-7; the D is unclear. This CDR3 is 13 amino acids long. Germline loops: CDR1 SQVTM, CDR2 ANQGSEA. Trimming took off 4 bases at V and 2 bases at J, with 12 bases between the two ends. The CDR3 DNA follows: TGCAGCGTTGGGCAACAGACACCCTACGAGCAGTACTTC. This gives the protein CSVGQQTPYEQYF.

This clone was seen a few times. The chain recombines TRBV7-2 with TRBJ2-3, with D possibly TRBD2 on 6 matching bases. Germline V gene lookup returns CDR1 SGHTA and CDR2 FQGNSA. The CDR3 runs to 13 residues. V shed 5 bases and J shed 5 bases, with 11 bases lying between them. DNA for the CDR3: TGTGCCAGCAGCCGACTCGGGGGAGATACGCAGTATTTT. Protein sequence: CASSRLGGDTQYF.

The chain is built from TRBV7-2 and TRBJ1-1; no clear D gene. Germline V CDR1 and CDR2: SGHTA, FQGNSA. V was pared by 1 base and J by 11 bases, with 17 bases between. CDR3 size: 14 residues. DNA of the CDR3: TGTGCCAGCAGCTTAGTACCGGAAACTAATCGGGCTTTCTTT. Protein sequence: CASSLVPETNRAFF.

The table lists this clone with a few counts. J is TRBJ2-1 and V is TRBV2, with a tentative D call TRBD1 (5 bases). V was trimmed by 7 bases and J by 4 bases, leaving 14 bases between them. This CDR3 has 14 residues. From germline, CDR1 is SNHLY and CDR2 FYNNEI. The CDR3 coding sequence is TGTGCCAGCAAAAATAGGGGTCCATACAATGAGCAGTTCTTC. It encodes CASKNRGPYNEQFF.

This clone was seen a few times. This sequence joins TRBV7-2 and TRBJ1-2; tentative D call: TRBD1 (6 bases). The CDR3 sequence is 14 residues long. The V and J ends lost 1 base and 8 bases respectively, with 14 bases between them. The germline V gene has CDR1 SGHTA and CDR2 FQGNSA. CDR3 in DNA: TGTGCCAGCAGCTTAGACAGGGAGAGGAAGGGCTACACCTTC. Amino acid sequence: CASSLDRERKGYTF.

A few counts support this clone. V is TRBV5-6 and J is TRBJ1-2; TRBD1 agrees at 8 bases. With 4 bases clipped from V and 6 bases from J, the junction kept 8 bases outside the gene matches. Germline CDR1 and CDR2: SGHDT and YYEEEE. The CDR3 has 14 residues. The CDR3 DNA sequence: TGTGCCAGCAGCACCATTCAGGGGGCGGATGGCTACACCTTC. Translating gives CASSTIQGADGYTF.

This clone was detected a few times. This chain joins TRBV6-1 and TRBJ2-7; D is perhaps TRBD1 (6 bases). This CDR3 region has 16 residues. The germline V and J ends were trimmed by 2 bases and 4 bases, with 18 bases remaining between them. The germline V gene has CDR1 MNHNS and CDR2 SASEGT. The CDR3, as DNA: TGTGCCAGCAGTGAACAGGGTCTGACAGGAACGTACGAGCAGTACTTC. It specifies CASSEQGLTGTYEQYF.

This clone has more than one count but fewer than ten. The chain employs TRBV6-6 and TRBJ2-3; the D is unclear. Trimming took off 6 bases at V and 3 bases at J, with 10 bases between the two ends. This CDR3 is built from 13 residues. The V gene's germline CDR1 is MNHNY and CDR2 SVGAGI (reference sequence). The CDR3: CASSSDWTDTQYF. The DNA for the CDR3 is TGTGCCAGCAGCTCCGACTGGACAGATACGCAGTATTTT.